This TCR beta chain originates from a study of T cell responses to AZD1222 COVID-19 vaccine. Overall study results and limits: Donors, mostly white British, included more females; clonal diversity was possibly underestimated.

With respect to this clone: The target antigen is unknown.

Sequencing was performed with immunoSEQ multiplex PCR; in TCRdb, only in-frame clones are kept and a portion is missing. The table has 150,000 to 200,000 clones, just over 90% seen once. Pooled together were second doses at about 4 or about 12 weeks. CDR1 is MNHEY and CDR2 is SMNVEV in the germline V gene (reference sequence). Deletions cut 2 bases from V and 3 bases from J, with 7 bases between. The CDR3 is 13 residues long. The chain recombines TRBV27 with TRBJ1-1; D remains ambiguous. The source is an adult who received the AZD1222 COVID-19 vaccine. This specimen consisted of peripheral blood, obtained 28 days after the second AZD1222 dose. DNA of the CDR3: TGTGCCAGCAGTTTACAGGTCTACACTGAAGCTTTCTTT. This gives the protein CASSLQVYTEAFF.